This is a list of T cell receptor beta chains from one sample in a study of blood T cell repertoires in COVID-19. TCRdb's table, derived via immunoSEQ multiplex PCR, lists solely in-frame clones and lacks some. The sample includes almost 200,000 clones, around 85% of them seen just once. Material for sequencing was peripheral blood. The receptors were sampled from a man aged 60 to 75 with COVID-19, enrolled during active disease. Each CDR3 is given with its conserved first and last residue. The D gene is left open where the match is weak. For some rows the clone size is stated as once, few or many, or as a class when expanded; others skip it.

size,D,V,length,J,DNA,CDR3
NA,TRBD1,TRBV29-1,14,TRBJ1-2,TGCAGCGTTGAAGATCTTTCAGGGGGCGGTGGCTACACCTTC,CSVEDLSGGGGYTF
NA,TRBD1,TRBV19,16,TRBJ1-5,TGTGCCAGTAAGGGACAGGGTAGTTATAGCAATCAGCCCCAGCATTTT,CASKGQGSYSNQPQHF
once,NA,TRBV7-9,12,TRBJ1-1,TGTGCCAGCAGCCACCGGGATACTGAAGCTTTCTTT,CASSHRDTEAFF
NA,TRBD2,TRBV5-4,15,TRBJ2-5,TGTGCCAGCAGCTGGACTAGCGGGGGCCGGGAGACCCAGTACTTC,CASSWTSGGRETQYF
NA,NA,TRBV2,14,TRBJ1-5,TGTGCCAGCAGTGCATCGGGGTTATCTAAGCCCCAGCATTTT,CASSASGLSKPQHF
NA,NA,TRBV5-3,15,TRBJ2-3,TGTGCCAGAAGCCTGGAGGGCGGGACGTGCGATACGCAGTATTTT,CARSLEGGTCDTQYF
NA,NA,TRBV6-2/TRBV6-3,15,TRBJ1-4,TGTGCCAGCAGTTACTCGAGAGATTACAGTGAAAAACTGTTTTTT,CASSYSRDYSEKLFF
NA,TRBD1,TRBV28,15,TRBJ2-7,TGTGCCAGCAGTTTGTTCCGGGACAGCCTCCCCGAGCAGTACTTC,CASSLFRDSLPEQYF
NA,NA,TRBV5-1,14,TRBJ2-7,TGCGCCAGCAGCTCTACTAGCCAGGCCTACGAGCAGTACTTC,CASSSTSQAYEQYF
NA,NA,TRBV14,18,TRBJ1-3,TGTGCCAGCAGCCCCTGGGGGGAAGGGGCCCGCTCTGGAAACACCATATATTTT,CASSPWGEGARSGNTIYF
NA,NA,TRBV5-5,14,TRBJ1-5,TGTGCCAGCAGCCCTCTCGTTAGCAATCAGCCCCAGCATTTT,CASSPLVSNQPQHF
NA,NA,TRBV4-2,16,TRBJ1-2,TGTGCCAGCAGCCAAGAAGCCACCGCTAATAACTATGGCTACACCTTC,CASSQEATANNYGYTF
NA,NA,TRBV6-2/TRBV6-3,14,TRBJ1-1,TGTGCCAGCAGTTACTCGAACGGGAACACTGAAGCTTTCTTT,CASSYSNGNTEAFF
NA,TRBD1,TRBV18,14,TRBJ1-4,TGTGCCAGCTACAGGGGGACAGGGGATGAAAAACTGTTTTTT,CASYRGTGDEKLFF
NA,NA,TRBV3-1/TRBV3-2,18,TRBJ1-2,TGTGCCAGCAGCCAAGATAGAGTAAGGCGGGTTTCGGCCTATGGCTACACCTTC,CASSQDRVRRVSAYGYTF
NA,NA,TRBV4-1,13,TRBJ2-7,TGCGCCAGCAGCCAAGACGACAAGTACGAGCAGTACTTC,CASSQDDKYEQYF
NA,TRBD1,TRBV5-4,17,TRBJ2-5,TGTGCCAGCAGCTTGGGGATTGGCAGACAGGGCCAAGAGACCCAGTACTTC,CASSLGIGRQGQETQYF
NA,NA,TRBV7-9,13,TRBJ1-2,TGTGCCAGCAGCTTGGAAAAGGGGGATGGCTACACCTTC,CASSLEKGDGYTF
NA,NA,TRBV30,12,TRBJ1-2,TGTGCCTGGAGTGTTCCATGGAGCGGCTACACCTTC,CAWSVPWSGYTF
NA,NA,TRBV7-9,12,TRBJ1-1,TGTGCCAGCAGATCATCGAACACTGAAGCTTTCTTT,CASRSSNTEAFF
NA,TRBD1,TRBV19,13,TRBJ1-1,TGTGCCAGTAGTGACAGGGCGTTAGCTGAAGCTTTCTTT,CASSDRALAEAFF
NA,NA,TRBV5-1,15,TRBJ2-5,TGCGCCAGCAGCTTAACCGTAGGCGGGACGGGGACCCAGTACTTC,CASSLTVGGTGTQYF
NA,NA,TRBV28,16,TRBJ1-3,TGTGCCAGCAGTTTAGACTCCACTGTCTCTGGAAACACCATATATTTT,CASSLDSTVSGNTIYF
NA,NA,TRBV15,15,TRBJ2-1,TGTGCCACCAGCAGGAGGCAGGGTTCCTACAATGAGCAGTTCTTC,CATSRRQGSYNEQFF
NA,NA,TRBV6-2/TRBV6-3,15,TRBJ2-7,TGTGCCAGCAGTTACTCGGGCAGCCTAAACTACGAGCAGTACTTC,CASSYSGSLNYEQYF
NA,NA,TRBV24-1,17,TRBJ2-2,TGTGCCACCAGTGACCAACAGGGTTTTGTACAGACCGGGGAGCTGTTTTTT,CATSDQQGFVQTGELFF
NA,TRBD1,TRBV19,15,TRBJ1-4,TGTGCCAGTAGTATTGGGGGACAGATTAATGAAAAACTGTTTTTT,CASSIGGQINEKLFF
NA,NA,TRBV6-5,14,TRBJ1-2,TGTGCCAGCAGTCCCCCCCAGGGCTTCTATGGCTACACCTTC,CASSPPQGFYGYTF